This T cell receptor (beta chain) was found in a study of untreated major depressive disorder. General observations from the study: Compared with controls, depressed patients showed more TRBV05-01 (Vbeta 5.1) usage in CD4+ T cells.

As to this clone: Its matching antigen is unknown.

The CDR3 extends over 12 amino acids. V dropped 0 bases and J dropped 6 bases, with 4 bases sitting between them. Germline loops: CDR1 ENHRY, CDR2 SYGVKD. Using immunoSEQ multiplex PCR, the repertoire was profiled, and TCRdb retains in-frame clones only, with some absent. In the table there are 20,000 to 25,000 clones, about 90% of which are singletons. The TCR was taken from a woman younger than 45 in good health. The sequenced material came from CD4+ T cells from PBMCs. The chain links TRBV10-3 to TRBJ2-3, with D hard to call. The CDR3 here is CAISESRDTQYF. The CDR3 DNA follows: TGTGCCATCAGTGAGTCCAGGGATACGCAGTATTTT.